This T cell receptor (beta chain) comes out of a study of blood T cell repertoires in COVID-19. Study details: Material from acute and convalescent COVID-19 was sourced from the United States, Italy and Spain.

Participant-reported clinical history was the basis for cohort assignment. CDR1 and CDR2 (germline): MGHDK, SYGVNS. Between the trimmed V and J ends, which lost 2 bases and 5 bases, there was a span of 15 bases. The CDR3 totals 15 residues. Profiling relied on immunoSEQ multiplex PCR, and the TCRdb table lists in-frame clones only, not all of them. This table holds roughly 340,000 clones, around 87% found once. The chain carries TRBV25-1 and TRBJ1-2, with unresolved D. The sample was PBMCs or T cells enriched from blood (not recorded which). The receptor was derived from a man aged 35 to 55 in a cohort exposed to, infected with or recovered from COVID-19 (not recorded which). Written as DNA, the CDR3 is TGTGCCAGCAGTGAAGCACGGGGAAGTGGGTATGGCTACACCTTC. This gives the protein CASSEARGSGYGYTF.